This record looks at one T cell receptor beta chain sequence and its context. Its antigen remains undetermined. No quality values exist for individual bases; no much larger clone is one base distant. From the cysteine up to the phenylalanine, the CDR3 has a length of 14 residues. The DNA shown is the 42-base CDR3, in frame from base 1. From the germline V gene (reference sequence), CDR1 is LGHDT and CDR2 is YNNKEL. A distance of 13 bases separates the germline ends of V and J, which lose 4 bases and 4 bases respectively. This sample is part of a study of T cell responses to AZD1222 COVID-19 vaccine (dated by TCRdb to the early 2020s). Concerning the study at large: AZD1222 recipients with second doses at about 4 weeks or about 12 weeks were pooled, because spike-specific TCR depth and breadth did not differ between schedules. A total of approximately 250 trial participants underwent TCR sequencing, of whom roughly 210 had received two doses of AZD1222 and about 25 had received two doses of the MenACWY control vaccine. Trial participants were enrolled into age subgroups of 18-55, 56-69 and 70-plus years, which contained approximately 150, 28 and 58 TCR-sequenced participants, respectively.

The CDR3 regions of human TCRbeta chains were analyzed by immunosequencing. Per the original workflow: Repertoire TCRs were checked for matches against a reference library of SARS-CoV-2-specific TCRs that had been generated using the MIRA antigen-specificity platform. Breadth was defined as the fraction of unique TCRs that were SARS-CoV-2-associated, and depth was defined as the fraction of total T cells that were SARS-CoV-2-associated. Each spike-specific TCR was assigned to its reactive spike region and to a CD4 or CD8 class using the MIRA data. Log10-transformed breadth and depth values were compared by one-way ANOVA with Sidak's multiple comparisons tests. The clones in this table, taken by TCRdb from immuneACCESS, are in-frame only. Not every clone is retained; where verified, under half of the shortfall comes from an unresolved V gene, and the cause of the rest is unknown. V, J and clone size derive from that table, while D and trimming were established from the DNA sequence. In all, the sample holds approximately 130,000 clones, and over 90% of those were seen once. The ten largest clones capture roughly 0.96% of the sample.

Taken with the paper, the label for time point translates to: baseline before first vaccination. The vaccinee samples were drawn from two UK trials, COV001 and COV002, one of which was a single-blind randomized controlled phase 2/3 trial testing AZD1222 (ChAdOx1 nCoV-19) in healthy adults. For TCRbeta chain sequencing, PBMC samples were collected from trial participants at day 0 and at day 28 after the second dose. Overall results and qualifications from the work: Conclusions about previously exposed vaccinees are limited, since just six or seven AZD1222 recipients were seropositive for SARS-CoV-2 at baseline. The vaccine-associated CD4 TCRs covered the entire spike protein, and the dominant responses fell in regions 160-218 and 743-854. Participants were mostly white British, with more females than males. The authors suggested clonal diversity may have been underestimated. Reportedly, almost half of the unique spike-specific TCRs recognized epitopes lying outside the regions that are mutated in the B.1.351 and B.1.1.7 variants. A significant rise in spike-specific TCR breadth and depth was observed after two AZD1222 doses relative to day 0 and relative to MenACWY recipients. No day 14 peak-response samples were available, so repertoires were characterized only after the peak T cell response. The 56-69-year group was small, and its depth increase did not reach significance, likely because of low power.

The V and J genes are TRBV3-1 (or the pseudogene TRBV3-2) and TRBJ1-2; a tentative D match to TRBD1 spans 5 bases. The sample consisted of peripheral blood, taken on day 0 of AZD1222 vaccination. The receptor was isolated from an adult in good health. The CDR3 corresponds to CASSPVGRLYGYTF. The bases read TGTGCCAGCAGCCCAGTGGGGCGCCTCTATGGCTACACCTTC.